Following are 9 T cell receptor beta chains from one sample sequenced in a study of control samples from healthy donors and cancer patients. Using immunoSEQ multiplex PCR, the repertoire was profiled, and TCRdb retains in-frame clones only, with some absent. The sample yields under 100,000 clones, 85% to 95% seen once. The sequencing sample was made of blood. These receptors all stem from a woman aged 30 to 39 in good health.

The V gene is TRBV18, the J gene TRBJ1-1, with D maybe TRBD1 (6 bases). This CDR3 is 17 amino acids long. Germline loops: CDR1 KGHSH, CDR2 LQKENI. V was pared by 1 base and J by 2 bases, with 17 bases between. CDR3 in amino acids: CASSPQPLQGPNTEAFF. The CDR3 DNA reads TGTGCCAGCTCACCACAGCCCCTACAGGGACCAAACACTGAAGCTTTCTTT.

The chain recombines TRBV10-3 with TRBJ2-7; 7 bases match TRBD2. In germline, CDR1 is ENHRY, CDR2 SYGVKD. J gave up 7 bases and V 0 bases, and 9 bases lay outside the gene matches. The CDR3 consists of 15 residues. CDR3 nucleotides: TGTGCCATCAGTGAGTCGGGAGGGAGGGCCGGGGAGCAGTACTTC. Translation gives CAISESGGRAGEQYF.

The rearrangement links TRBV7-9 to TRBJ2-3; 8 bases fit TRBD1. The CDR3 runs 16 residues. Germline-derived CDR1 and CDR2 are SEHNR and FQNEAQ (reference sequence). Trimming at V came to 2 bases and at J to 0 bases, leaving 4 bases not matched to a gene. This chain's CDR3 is CASSLSAGGSTDTQYF. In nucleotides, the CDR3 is TGTGCCAGCAGCTTAAGCGCAGGGGGCAGCACAGATACGCAGTATTTT.

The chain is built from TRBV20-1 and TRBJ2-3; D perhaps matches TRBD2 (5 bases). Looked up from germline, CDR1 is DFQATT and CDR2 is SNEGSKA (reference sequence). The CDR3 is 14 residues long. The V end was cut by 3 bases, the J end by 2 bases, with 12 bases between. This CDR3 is CSASPGSFTDTQYF. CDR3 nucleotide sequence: TGCAGTGCTAGTCCGGGGTCCTTCACAGATACGCAGTATTTT.

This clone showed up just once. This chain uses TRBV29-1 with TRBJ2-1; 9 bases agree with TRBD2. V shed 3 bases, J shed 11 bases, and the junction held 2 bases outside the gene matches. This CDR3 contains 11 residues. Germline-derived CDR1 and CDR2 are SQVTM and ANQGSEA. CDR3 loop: CSVELAGKQFF. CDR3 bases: TGCAGCGTTGAGCTAGCGGGGAAGCAGTTCTTC.

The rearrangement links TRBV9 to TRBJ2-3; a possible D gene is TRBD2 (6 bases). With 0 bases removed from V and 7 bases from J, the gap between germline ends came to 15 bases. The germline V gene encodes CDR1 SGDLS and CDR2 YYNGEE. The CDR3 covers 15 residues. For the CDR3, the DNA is TGTGCCAGCAGCGTAGCTACGGGGGAAGGATATACGCAGTATTTT. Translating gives CASSVATGEGYTQYF. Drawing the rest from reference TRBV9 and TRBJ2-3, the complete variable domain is DSGVTQTPKHLITATGQRVTLRCSPRSGDLSVYWYQQSLDQGLQFLIQYYNGEERAKGNILERFSAQQFPDLHSELNLSSLELGDSALYFCASSVATGEGYTQYFGPGTRLTVL.

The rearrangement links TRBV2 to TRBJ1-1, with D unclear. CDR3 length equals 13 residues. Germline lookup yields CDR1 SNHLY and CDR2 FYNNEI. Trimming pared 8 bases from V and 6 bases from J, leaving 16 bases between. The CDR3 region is CASSYTHGAEAFF. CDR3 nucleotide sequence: TGTGCCAGCTCTTACACGCACGGCGCTGAAGCTTTCTTT.

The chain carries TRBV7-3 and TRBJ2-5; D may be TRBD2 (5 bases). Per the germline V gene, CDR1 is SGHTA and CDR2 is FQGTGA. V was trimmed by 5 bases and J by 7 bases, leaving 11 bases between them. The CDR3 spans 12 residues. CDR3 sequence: CASSLRGGTQYF. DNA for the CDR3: TGTGCCAGCAGCCTAAGAGGAGGGACCCAGTACTTC.

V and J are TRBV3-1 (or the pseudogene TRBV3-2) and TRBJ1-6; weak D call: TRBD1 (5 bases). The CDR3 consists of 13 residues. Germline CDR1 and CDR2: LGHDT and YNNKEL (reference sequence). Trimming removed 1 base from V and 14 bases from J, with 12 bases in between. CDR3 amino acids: CASSQVPTVSLHF. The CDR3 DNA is TGTGCCAGCAGCCAAGTCCCGACAGTCTCCCTCCACTTT.